This record looks at one T cell receptor beta chain sequence and its context. The sample comes from a study of T cell responses to AZD1222 COVID-19 vaccine. Germline assignment: CDR1 MNHEY and CDR2 SVGEGT. V was cut by 5 bases and J by 8 bases, with 15 bases left in between. CDR3 length: 13 residues. The table came from immunoSEQ multiplex PCR; TCRdb's copy has only in-frame clones and leaves some out. The sample consists of about 140,000 clones, over 85% of them appearing once. The genes are TRBV6-2 or TRBV6-3 and TRBJ1-2; D remains ambiguous. Sequencing used peripheral blood, obtained on day 0 of AZD1222 vaccination. This receptor was taken from an adult in good health. The CDR3 nucleotides read TGTGCCAGCAGTCCGATTTGGCAGAGCGGCTACACCTTC. It specifies CASSPIWQSGYTF.